This T cell receptor beta chain was observed in a study of cytomegalovirus exposure and HLA in healthy donors. Study results and caveats: Most of the CMV-associated TCR beta chains (in a later analysis) appeared to be HLA-restricted.

This clone was recorded a few times. No antigen is known for it. The PCR ran on 60 Vbeta and 13 Jbeta primers. Some clones are missing from TCRdb's copy, which holds only in-frame ones; the method was immunoSEQ multiplex PCR. The sample holds roughly 200,000 clones, 9.5% to 15% seen once. V was pared by 5 bases and J by 6 bases, with 9 bases between. The CDR3 sequence is 12 residues long. From germline, CDR1 is SGHAT and CDR2 FQNNGV. The genes are TRBV11-2 and TRBJ2-3, with D possibly being TRBD2 (7 bases). The source is a man aged 45-60 years in good health and CMV-seropositive. Sequenced: PBMCs. The CDR3 coding sequence is TGTGCCAGCAGCCCGGGGGGCGATACGCAGTATTTT. Its translation is CASSPGGDTQYF.